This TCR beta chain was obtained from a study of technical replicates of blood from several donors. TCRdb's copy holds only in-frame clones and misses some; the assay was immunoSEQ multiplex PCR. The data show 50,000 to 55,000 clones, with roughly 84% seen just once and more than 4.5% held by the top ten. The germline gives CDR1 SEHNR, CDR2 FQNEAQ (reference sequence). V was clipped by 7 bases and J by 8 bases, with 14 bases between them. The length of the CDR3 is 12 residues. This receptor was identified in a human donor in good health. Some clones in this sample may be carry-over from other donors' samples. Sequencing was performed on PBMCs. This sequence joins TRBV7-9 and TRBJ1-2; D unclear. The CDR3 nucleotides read TGTGCCAGCACCCGTGACGGACTGGGCTACACCTTC. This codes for CASTRDGLGYTF.